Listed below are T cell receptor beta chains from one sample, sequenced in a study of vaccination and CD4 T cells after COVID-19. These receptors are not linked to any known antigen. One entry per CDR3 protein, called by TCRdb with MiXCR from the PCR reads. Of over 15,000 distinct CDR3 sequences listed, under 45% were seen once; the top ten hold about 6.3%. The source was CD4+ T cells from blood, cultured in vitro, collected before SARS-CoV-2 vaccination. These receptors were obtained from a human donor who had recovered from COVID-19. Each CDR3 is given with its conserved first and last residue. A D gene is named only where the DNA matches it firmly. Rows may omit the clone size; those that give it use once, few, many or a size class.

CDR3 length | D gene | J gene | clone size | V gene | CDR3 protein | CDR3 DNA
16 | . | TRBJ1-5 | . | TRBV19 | CASSIDRGRSNQPQHF | TGTGCCAGTAGTATAGATCGCGGCCGTAGCAATCAGCCCCAGCATTTT
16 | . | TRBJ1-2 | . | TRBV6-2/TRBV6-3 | CASRTTSQGTYYGYTF | TGTGCCAGCAGGACCACTAGTCAGGGGACCTACTATGGCTACACCTTC
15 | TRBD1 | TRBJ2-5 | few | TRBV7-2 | CASSPDRGFRETQYF | TGTGCCAGCAGCCCGGACAGGGGGTTTCGGGAGACCCAGTACTTC
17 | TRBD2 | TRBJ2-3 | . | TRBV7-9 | CASSSGTSGVGTDTQYF | TGTGCCAGCAGTTCCGGGACTAGCGGGGTGGGTACAGATACGCAGTATTTT
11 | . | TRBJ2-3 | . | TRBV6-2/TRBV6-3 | CASKIKDTQYF | TGTGCCAGCAAAATCAAAGATACGCAGTATTTT
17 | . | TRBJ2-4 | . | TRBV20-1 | CSARIGGGERAKNIQYF | TGCAGTGCTAGAATTGGAGGGGGCGAGAGGGCCAAAAACATTCAGTACTTC
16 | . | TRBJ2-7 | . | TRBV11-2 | CASSLGRGAGSHEQYF | TGTGCCAGCAGCTTAGGACGCGGGGCAGGGAGCCACGAGCAGTACTTC
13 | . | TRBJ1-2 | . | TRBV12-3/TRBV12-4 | CASSLAGARGYTF | TGTGCCAGCAGTTTAGCGGGGGCGAGGGGCTACACCTTC
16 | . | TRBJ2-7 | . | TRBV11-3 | CASSLVGRGVGYEQYF | TGTGCCAGCAGCTTAGTTGGCAGGGGAGTTGGCTACGAGCAGTACTTC
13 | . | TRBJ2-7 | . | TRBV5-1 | CASSLAGLREQYF | TGCGCCAGCAGCTTGGCGGGGCTTCGCGAGCAGTACTTC
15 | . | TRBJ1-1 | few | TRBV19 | CASSMEGDRSTEAFF | TGTGCCAGTAGTATGGAGGGGGATCGTAGCACTGAAGCTTTCTTT
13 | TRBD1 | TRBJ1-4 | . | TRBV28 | CASSGQVNEKLFF | TGTGCCAGCAGTGGACAGGTTAATGAAAAACTGTTTTTT
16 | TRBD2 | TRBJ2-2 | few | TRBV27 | CASRRPGLASTGELFF | TGTGCCAGCAGAAGACCGGGACTAGCAAGCACCGGGGAGCTGTTTTTT
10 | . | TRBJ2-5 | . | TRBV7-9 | CASSEETQYF | TGTGCCAGCAGCGAAGAGACCCAGTACTTC
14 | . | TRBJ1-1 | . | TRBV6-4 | CASSAEGGSTEAFF | TGTGCCAGCAGTGCGGAGGGGGGAAGCACTGAAGCTTTCTTT
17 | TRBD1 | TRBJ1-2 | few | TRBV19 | CASSANLADRANYGYTF | TGTGCCAGTAGTGCGAACCTCGCGGACAGGGCTAACTATGGCTACACCTTC
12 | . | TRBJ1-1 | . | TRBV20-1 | CSASRGDTEAFF | TGCAGTGCTAGTCGGGGGGACACTGAAGCTTTCTTT
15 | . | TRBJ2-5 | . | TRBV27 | CASSSNRDFQETQYF | TGTGCCAGCAGTTCAAACCGGGACTTCCAAGAGACCCAGTACTTC
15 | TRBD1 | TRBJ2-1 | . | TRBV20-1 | CSARRTGTIYNEQFF | TGCAGTGCTAGAAGGACAGGGACGATTTACAATGAGCAGTTCTTC
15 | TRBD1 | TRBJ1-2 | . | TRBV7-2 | CASSLGVGGQNGYTF | TGTGCCAGCAGCTTAGGAGTAGGGGGCCAGAATGGCTACACCTTC
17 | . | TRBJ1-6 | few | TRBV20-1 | CSAGGGAGSSYNSPLHF | TGCAGTGCTGGAGGAGGTGCAGGGAGCTCCTATAATTCACCCCTCCACTTT
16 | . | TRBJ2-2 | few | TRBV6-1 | CASSRQGFSNTGELFF | TGTGCCAGCAGTAGGCAGGGGTTCTCGAACACCGGGGAGCTGTTTTTT
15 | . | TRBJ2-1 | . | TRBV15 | CATSRDGQGYNEQFF | TGTGCCACCAGCAGAGATGGACAAGGCTACAATGAGCAGTTCTTC
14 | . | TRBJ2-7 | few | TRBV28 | CATLGFGKTYEQYF | TGTGCCACACTTGGGTTTGGGAAAACCTACGAGCAGTACTTC
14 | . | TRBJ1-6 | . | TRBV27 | CASTGIRGGSPLHF | TGTGCCAGCACAGGGATCAGGGGTGGTTCACCCCTCCACTTT
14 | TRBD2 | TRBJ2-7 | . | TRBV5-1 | CASSYGLAGYEQYF | TGCGCCAGCAGCTATGGACTAGCGGGGTACGAGCAGTACTTC
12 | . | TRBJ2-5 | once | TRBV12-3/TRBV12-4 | CASSLVQETQYF | TGTGCCAGCAGTTTAGTACAAGAGACCCAGTACTTC
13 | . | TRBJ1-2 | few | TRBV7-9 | CASSFRAGDGYTF | TGTGCCAGCAGCTTCAGGGCGGGAGATGGCTACACCTTC
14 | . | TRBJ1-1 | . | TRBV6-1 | CASSEFGTVGEAFF | TGTGCCAGCAGTGAATTTGGGACCGTAGGGGAAGCTTTCTTT